These 5 T cell receptor beta chains originate from one sample sequenced in a study of cytomegalovirus exposure and HLA in healthy donors. Assay used: immunoSEQ multiplex PCR; TCRdb lists only in-frame clones, some missing. The top ten hold about 0.8% of the sample, which has more than 300,000 clones, about nine tenths seen once. Sequencing input: PBMCs. Receptor source: a woman aged 18 to 35 in good health and CMV-seronegative.

The V call is TRBV29-1, the J call TRBJ1-2, with 9 bases matching TRBD1. Germline CDR1 and CDR2: SQVTM and ANQGSEA. The CDR3 loop spans 14 amino acids. The V segment lost 4 bases and the J segment 8 bases; nucleotides outside the gene matches: 11. Here the CDR3 DNA reads TGCAGCGTTGTGACTGGGTGGACAGGGGAAGGCTACACCTTC. It translates to CSVVTGWTGEGYTF. Combining the CDR3 with reference TRBV29-1 and TRBJ1-2 gives the whole variable domain SAVISQKPSRDICQRGTSLTIQCQVDSQVTMMFWYRQQPGQSLTLIATANQGSEATYESGFVIDKFPISRPNLTFSTLTVSNMSPEDSSIYLCSVVTGWTGEGYTFGSGTRLTVV.

This clone was observed once. The chain recombines TRBV5-4 with TRBJ2-3; weak D call: TRBD2 (5 bases). V was cut by 4 bases and J by 4 bases, with 16 bases left in between. This CDR3 has 15 residues. CDR1 is SGHNT and CDR2 is YYREEE in the germline V gene (reference sequence). The CDR3 bases are TGTGCCAGCAGCGGAGCGAGGAGGTCTCCAGATACGCAGTATTTT. This codes for CASSGARRSPDTQYF.

The chain carries TRBV6-5 and TRBJ1-3; tentative D call: TRBD1 (5 bases). V lost 6 bases and J lost 0, with 9 bases in between. The CDR3 runs 14 residues. Germline assignment: CDR1 MNHEY and CDR2 SVGAGI. This CDR3 reads CASSQDSSGNTIYF. CDR3 in DNA: TGTGCCAGCAGCCAAGACAGCTCTGGAAACACCATATATTTT.

There are a few counts of this clone. The chain joins TRBV27 to TRBJ1-2; 12 positions agree with TRBD1. The CDR3 is 15 amino acids. J gave up 8 bases and V 6 bases, and 10 bases lay outside the gene matches. Germline CDR1 reads MNHEY; CDR2 reads SMNVEV (reference sequence). Here the CDR3 DNA reads TGTGCCAGCAGGCCTTCGGGACAGGGGGCGCACGGCTACACCTTC. This translates into CASRPSGQGAHGYTF.

The V and J genes are TRBV28 and TRBJ1-5; perhaps TRBD1 as D (5 bases). V shed 8 bases and J shed 7 bases, with 24 bases lying between them. The CDR3 runs to 16 residues. Germline CDR1 reads MDHEN; CDR2 reads SYDVKM. In DNA form, the CDR3 reads TGTGCCAGCCGGTCTCCGGGGGGTGGGGGAGTGCAGCCCCAGCATTTT. Translating gives CASRSPGGGGVQPQHF.